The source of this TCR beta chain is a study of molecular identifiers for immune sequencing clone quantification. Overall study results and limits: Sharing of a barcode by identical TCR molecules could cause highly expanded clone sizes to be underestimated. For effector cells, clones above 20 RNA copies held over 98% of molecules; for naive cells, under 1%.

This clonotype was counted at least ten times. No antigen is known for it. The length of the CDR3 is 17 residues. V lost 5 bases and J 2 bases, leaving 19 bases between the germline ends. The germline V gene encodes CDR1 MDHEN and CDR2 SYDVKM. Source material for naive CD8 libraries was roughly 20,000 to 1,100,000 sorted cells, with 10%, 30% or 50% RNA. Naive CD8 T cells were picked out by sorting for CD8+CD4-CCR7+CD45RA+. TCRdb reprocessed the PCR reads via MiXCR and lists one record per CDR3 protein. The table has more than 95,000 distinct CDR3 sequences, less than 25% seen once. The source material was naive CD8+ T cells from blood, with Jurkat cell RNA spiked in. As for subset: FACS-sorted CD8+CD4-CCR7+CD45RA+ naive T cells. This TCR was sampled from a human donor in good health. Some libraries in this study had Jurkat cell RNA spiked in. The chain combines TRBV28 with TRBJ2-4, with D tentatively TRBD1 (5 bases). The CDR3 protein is CASSLIQDHRTKNIQYF. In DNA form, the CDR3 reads TGTGCCAGCAGTCTCATCCAAGATCACAGGACCAAAAACATTCAGTACTTC.